Listed here are 26 T cell receptor beta chains from one sample, sequenced in a study of beta chain features in type 1 diabetes. Overall study findings and caveats: Shorter TCRB CDR3s, moderately but significantly so, were found in Type 1 diabetes patients in all four CD4+ subsets.

These receptors have no known antigen. Sequencing targeted expressed TCRB transcripts, as all isolated RNA had been reverse transcribed. Libraries were prepared by immunoSEQ multiplex PCR; TCRdb keeps only in-frame clonotypes and omits some of them. The data contain hundreds of thousands of clones, around an eighth of them singletons. Input material: naive CD4+ T cells from blood. The receptors derive from a man between 18 and 29 years old with type 1 diabetes.

This clone has more than one count but fewer than ten. The sample holds other DNA sequences that translate to the same CDR3. CDR3 bases: TGTGCCAGCAGCGTAGGTCCGGGGCAAAGCACAGATACGCAGTATTTT. It is translated as CASSVGPGQSTDTQYF. The chain links TRBV9 to TRBJ2-3; possibly TRBD1 or TRBD2 for D (5 bases each). The CDR3 is 16 amino acids. Per germline, CDR1 SGDLS and CDR2 YYNGEE. The V end was cut by 0 bases, the J end by 0 bases, with 11 bases between.

This clone has only a few counts. The chain has TRBV2 and TRBJ2-5; D call uncertain. Per germline, CDR1 SNHLY and CDR2 FYNNEI. V lost 4 bases and J lost 10, with 16 bases in between. CDR3 length equals 13 residues. This CDR3 is CASSAAVVGDQYF. For the CDR3, the DNA is TGTGCCAGCAGTGCAGCAGTGGTTGGGGACCAGTACTTC.

The chain has TRBV7-9 and TRBJ2-4; D possibly corresponds to TRBD1 (6 bases). Germline values: CDR1 SEHNR, CDR2 FQNEAQ (reference sequence). This CDR3 contains 18 residues. The germline V and J ends were trimmed by 3 bases and 8 bases, with 26 bases remaining between them. The CDR3 DNA reads as TGTGCCAGCAGCTTTTCCTTACCGGACAGACCTCTATGGGACATTCAGTACTTC. This codes for CASSFSLPDRPLWDIQYF.

The table lists this clone with a few counts. Here the CDR3 reads CACIKLAQNYEQYF. CDR3 sequence (DNA): TGTGCCTGCATAAAACTAGCGCAAAACTACGAGCAGTACTTC. This chain links TRBV30 with TRBJ2-7; 7 nucleotides line up with TRBD2. CDR3 length: 14 amino acids. The V gene end was trimmed by 6 bases and the J gene end by 3 bases; junction bases not matched to a gene: 11. Germline V CDR1 and CDR2: GTSNPN, SVGIG (reference sequence).

V gene TRBV29-1 combines with J gene TRBJ1-5; perhaps TRBD1 as D (5 bases). CDR3 length equals 14 residues. Trimming left V 6 bases short and J 6 bases short, with 18 bases between. In germline, CDR1 is SQVTM, CDR2 ANQGSEA. This chain's CDR3 is CSVITGGPSQPQHF. CDR3 in DNA: TGCAGCGTCATAACAGGTGGGCCCAGTCAGCCCCAGCATTTT.

Only a few counts were recorded for this clone. V is TRBV7-2 and J is TRBJ1-5; D gene ambiguous. Germline loops: CDR1 SGHTA, CDR2 FQGNSA. This CDR3 has 17 amino acids. The V end lost 3 bases, the J end lost 1 base, and 16 bases lay between the germline ends. CDR3 residues: CASSFHPISRSNQPQHF. CDR3 DNA: TGTGCCAGCAGCTTCCACCCTATAAGTAGGAGCAATCAGCCCCAGCATTTT.

The rearrangement uses TRBV5-1 and TRBJ2-1, with 13 bases matching TRBD2. Trimming took 1 base from V and 9 from J; bases not matched to a gene: 7. This CDR3 region has 16 residues. Per the germline V gene, CDR1 is SGHRS and CDR2 is YFSETQ. CDR3: CASSLPLTSGGPEQFF. CDR3 nucleotide sequence: TGCGCCAGCAGCTTGCCCTTGACTAGCGGGGGGCCTGAGCAGTTCTTC.

This clone was observed a few times. The J gene is TRBJ2-1, the V gene TRBV6-5, with D perhaps matching TRBD2 (6 bases). Germline V lookup: CDR1 MNHEY, CDR2 SVGAGI. Trimming pared 7 bases from V and 6 bases from J, leaving 19 bases between. The CDR3 extends over 15 amino acids. CDR3 sequence: CASTLGEAGFNEQFF. The CDR3 bases are TGTGCCAGCACCCTAGGGGAGGCAGGGTTCAATGAGCAGTTCTTC.

This clone was seen once. CDR3 amino acids: CASSPGTAPETQYF. The CDR3 DNA sequence: TGTGCCAGCAGCCCAGGGACGGCGCCGGAGACCCAGTACTTC. The chain carries TRBV7-3 and TRBJ2-5; D tentatively fits TRBD1 or TRBD2 (5 bases each). The CDR3 is 14 amino acids. Germline CDR1 and CDR2: SGHTA and FQGTGA. Trimming cost V 5 bases and J 5 bases, with 15 bases left between them.

CDR3 nucleotide sequence: TGTGCTACATCCGGGGGGCCGGGAGGGCAGAATGAGCAGTTCTTC. It codes for CATSGGPGGQNEQFF. The chain is built from TRBV7-7 and TRBJ2-1; 8 bases align to TRBD2. Germline loops: CDR1 SSHAT, CDR2 FNYEAQ (reference sequence). The CDR3 spans 15 residues. Full variable domain (rest looked up from reference TRBV7-7 and TRBJ2-1): GAGVSQSPRYKVTKRGQDVTLRCDPISSHATLYWYQQALGQGPEFLTYFNYEAQPDKSGLPSDRFSAERPEGSISTLTIQRTEQRDSAMYRCATSGGPGGQNEQFFGPGTRLTVL.

This clone was counted between two and nine times. V usage is TRBV5-1 and J usage is TRBJ1-2; 7 bases map to TRBD1. The J segment lost 8 bases and the V segment lost 0 bases, leaving 4 bases of the junction unmatched. Per germline, CDR1 SGHRS and CDR2 YFSETQ. The CDR3 spans 13 residues. DNA for the CDR3: TGCGCCAGCAGCTTGGGGGACAGCTACGGCTACACCTTC. This codes for CASSLGDSYGYTF.

The chain links TRBV20-1 to TRBJ2-7; D is undetermined. This CDR3 has 10 amino acids. Germline V gene sequence: CDR1 DFQATT, CDR2 SNEGSKA (reference sequence). Trimming stripped 3 bases from V and 11 bases from J, with 11 bases between. CDR3 in DNA: TGCAGTGCTAGTAGACAACTGGAGTACTTC. Translation: CSASRQLEYF.

Only a few counts were recorded for this clone. The chain is built from TRBV7-9 and TRBJ2-3; no clear D. The CDR3 is 13 amino acids. The V end lost 5 bases, the J end lost 0 bases, and 6 bases lay between the germline ends. Looked up from germline, CDR1 is SEHNR and CDR2 is FQNEAQ (reference sequence). CDR3 sequence reads: CASSPLSTDTQYF. CDR3 DNA: TGTGCCAGCAGCCCACTAAGCACAGATACGCAGTATTTT. The variable domain in full, completed from reference TRBV7-9 and TRBJ2-3, reads DTGVSQNPRHKITKRGQNVTFRCDPISEHNRLYWYRQTLGQGPEFLTYFQNEAQLEKSRLLSDRFSAERPKGSFSTLEIQRTEQGDSAMYLCASSPLSTDTQYFGPGTRLTVL.

The sample holds a few counts of this clone. The chain employs TRBV2 and TRBJ2-3; unclear D gene. The CDR3 is 18 amino acids. The germline CDR1 and CDR2 sequences are SNHLY and FYNNEI. V was trimmed by 2 bases and J by 0 bases, leaving 18 bases between them. The CDR3 bases are TGTGCCAGCAGTGAAACTTCTTCCGGGCCGACTAGCACAGATACGCAGTATTTT. The encoded protein is CASSETSSGPTSTDTQYF.

This clone was observed a few times. The J gene is TRBJ1-4, the V gene TRBV5-6; 7 bases line up with TRBD1. Germline V gene sequence: CDR1 SGHDT, CDR2 YYEEEE. The CDR3 has 15 amino acids. V lost 1 base to trimming and J lost 4 bases; unmatched junction nucleotides: 4. DNA of the CDR3: TGTGCCAGCAGCTTGCAGGGACAGTTTAATGAAAAACTGTTTTTT. It yields the protein CASSLQGQFNEKLFF.

This clone has only a few counts. The gene calls are TRBV4-1 and TRBJ2-1; D gene ambiguous. Germline CDR1 MGHRA, CDR2 YSYEKL. V gave up 0 bases and J gave up 6 bases, with 6 bases separating them. The CDR3 length is 13 residues. The CDR3 spells CASSQEVTNEQFF. The CDR3 bases are TGCGCCAGCAGCCAAGAGGTGACCAATGAGCAGTTCTTC.

The genes are TRBV7-9 and TRBJ2-7; the match to TRBD1 covers 7 bases. With 6 bases clipped from V and 0 bases from J, the junction kept 5 bases outside the gene matches. The CDR3 sequence is 14 residues long. Germline V lookup: CDR1 SEHNR, CDR2 FQNEAQ (reference sequence). CDR3 bases: TGTGCCAGCAGGTCCGGGACAGACTCCTACGAGCAGTACTTC. The encoded protein is CASRSGTDSYEQYF.

This clone turned up a few times. The chain recombines TRBV5-6 with TRBJ2-7; no clear D gene. Trimming pared 7 bases from V and 1 base from J, leaving 18 bases between. Germline CDR1 and CDR2: SGHDT and YYEEEE. The CDR3 length is 15 residues. For the CDR3, the DNA is TGTGCCAGCTCCGAGGTGGGGTATTTGTCCTACGAGCAGTACTTC. This sequence encodes CASSEVGYLSYEQYF.

The CDR3 reads CASSQDRSGQPNYEQYF. CDR3 nucleotide sequence: TGCGCCAGCAGCCAAGATCGTAGCGGGCAGCCCAACTACGAGCAGTACTTC. This sequence joins TRBV4-1 and TRBJ2-7, with 7 bases lining up with TRBD2. The length of the CDR3 is 17 residues. After removal of 0 bases from V and 3 bases from J, the junction contained 11 bases not matched to a gene. Germline CDR1 and CDR2: MGHRA and YSYEKL.

This clone turned up a few times. The chain recombines TRBV19 with TRBJ2-1; a weak D match, TRBD1 (5 bases). This CDR3 comprises 15 residues. The germline CDR1 and CDR2 sequences are LNHDA and SQIVND (reference sequence). V was shortened by 5 bases and J by 1 base, with 12 bases between the two germline ends. CDR3 protein: CASSPQTGSYNEQFF. The CDR3 DNA sequence: TGTGCCAGTAGTCCCCAAACAGGATCCTACAATGAGCAGTTCTTC.

The V gene is TRBV12-5, the J gene TRBJ1-5; tentatively, D is TRBD1 (6 bases). The CDR3 has 16 residues. Germline CDR1 LGHNT, CDR2 FRNRAP. The ends were cut back, 5 bases at V and 0 bases at J, with 14 bases in the middle. The CDR3 sequence: CASGGGRKHSNQPQHF. CDR3 nucleotides: TGTGCTAGTGGTGGGGGGCGGAAACATAGCAATCAGCCCCAGCATTTT.

The chain carries TRBV23-1 and TRBJ2-7, with a tentative D call TRBD2 (5 bases). TRBV23-1 is labeled an ORF, and its function is uncertain. The CDR3 is made up of 14 amino acids. The V end was cut by 4 bases, the J end by 5 bases, with 15 bases between. The DNA of the CDR3 is TGCGCCAGCAGTCGAGCGGCCCTCTTGGACGAGCAGTACTTC. It yields the protein CASSRAALLDEQYF.

J is TRBJ2-5 and V is TRBV2; the D gene is possibly TRBD1 (6 bases). CDR3 length: 13 residues. Per germline, CDR1 SNHLY and CDR2 FYNNEI. V was cut by 6 bases and J by 5 bases, with 13 bases left in between. The CDR3 here is CASRQGLGETQYF. In nucleotides, the CDR3 is TGTGCCAGCAGACAGGGATTAGGGGAGACCCAGTACTTC.

CDR3 amino acids: CASSAMGQSKSNEKLFF. The CDR3 region has the DNA TGTGCCAGCAGCGCGATGGGACAGAGCAAGTCAAATGAAAAACTGTTTTTT. The rearrangement links TRBV5-4 to TRBJ1-4; 7 bases map to TRBD1. CDR1 and CDR2 from the germline V gene are SGHNT and YYREEE (reference sequence). V gave up 4 bases and J gave up 5 bases; unmatched junction bases: 14. The CDR3 runs 17 residues.

The chain carries TRBV7-2 and TRBJ2-3; a weak D match, TRBD1 (6 bases). V was clipped by 4 bases and J by 4 bases, with 15 bases between them. CDR1 is SGHTA, CDR2 FQGNSA, per germline. The CDR3 has 15 residues. The CDR3 bases are TGTGCCAGCAGCTCCCCAGGGGCGGCAGCAGATACGCAGTATTTT. Its translation: CASSSPGAAADTQYF.

This rearrangement joins TRBV2 to TRBJ2-2; possibly TRBD1 for D (6 bases). Trimming removed 2 bases at V and 7 bases at J, with 11 bases between. The CDR3 totals 14 residues. Germline CDR1 is SNHLY and CDR2 is FYNNEI. In nucleotides, the CDR3 is TGTGCCAGCAGTGAACAGGGGTTTGACGGGGAGCTGTTTTTT. Residues: CASSEQGFDGELFF.